The rows below give T cell receptor beta chains drawn from one sample of a study of cytomegalovirus exposure and HLA in healthy donors. Profiling relied on immunoSEQ multiplex PCR, and the TCRdb table lists in-frame clones only, not all of them. The data show about 98,000 clones, 60% to 80% seen once. The source material was PBMCs. These receptor sequences come from a female donor in good health and CMV-seronegative. Each CDR3 is given with its conserved first and last residue. A D gene is named only where the DNA matches it firmly. The size of a clone is reported for some rows only, either as once, few or many, or as a class for expanded clones.

TRBV30,NA,TRBJ1-5,NA,TGTGCCTGGAGTGCGATGTTTTCGGGGTTTCAGCCCCAGCATTTT,CAWSAMFSGFQPQHF
TRBV2,TRBD1,TRBJ2-7,NA,TGTGCCAGCAGTGACCGGGACAGGGTCGAGCAGTACTTC,CASSDRDRVEQYF
TRBV19,NA,TRBJ1-1,NA,TGTGCCACTAGTATAGCTGGTTTGTGGGCCACAACGAACACTGAAGCTTTCTTT,CATSIAGLWATTNTEAFF
TRBV20-1,TRBD1,TRBJ1-2,NA,TGCAGTGCTATATACAGGGGTGGCTACACCTTC,CSAIYRGGYTF
TRBV4-1,TRBD2,TRBJ2-1,NA,TGCGCCAGCAGTATGGGACTAGCGGGAGTGGATGAGCAGTTCTTC,CASSMGLAGVDEQFF
TRBV10-2,NA,TRBJ1-2,few,TGCGCCAGCAGTGAGTCCGGGGAGGGCTATGGCTACACCTTC,CASSESGEGYGYTF
TRBV30,NA,TRBJ2-1,NA,TGTGCCTGGACTACCCCAGGGGCCTACAATGAGCAGTTCTTC,CAWTTPGAYNEQFF
TRBV28,TRBD1,TRBJ1-5,NA,TGTGCCAGCACCCCTCCGATTAAGGGGAACAGGGGAAGGAATCAGCCCCAGCATTTT,CASTPPIKGNRGRNQPQHF
TRBV7-2,TRBD2,TRBJ2-3,NA,TGTGCCAGCAGCTTAGTTCTAGCGGACACAGATACGCAGTATTTT,CASSLVLADTDTQYF
TRBV5-6,TRBD1,TRBJ1-5,NA,TGTGCCAGCAGCTCCTCGGACAGGGGTTATCAGCCCCAGCATTTT,CASSSSDRGYQPQHF
TRBV18,TRBD1,TRBJ1-5,once,TGTGCCAGCTCACCCTCAGGGGGGAATGTCAATCAGCCCCAGCATTTT,CASSPSGGNVNQPQHF
TRBV7-6,TRBD2,TRBJ2-5,NA,TGTGCCAGCAACGCGGGGGGGCCGGTGCAGACCCAGTACTTC,CASNAGGPVQTQYF
TRBV30,NA,TRBJ1-3,NA,TGTGCCTGGAGTGTATCGAGGGGAAACACCATATATTTT,CAWSVSRGNTIYF
TRBV4-3,TRBD1,TRBJ1-6,NA,TGCGCCAGCAGCCACTGGACAGGGAAGGGTAACTCACCCCTCCACTTT,CASSHWTGKGNSPLHF
TRBV5-4,NA,TRBJ2-3,NA,TGTGCCAGCAGCCGTGGGGGCGAGAGATACACAGATACGCAGTATTTT,CASSRGGERYTDTQYF
TRBV4-1,NA,TRBJ2-7,NA,TGCGCCAGCAGCCAAAAGGGGGACGAGCAGTACTTC,CASSQKGDEQYF
TRBV7-6,TRBD1,TRBJ1-3,NA,TGTGCCAGCAGCAACAGACAGGGGGTCGGTAACACCATATATTTT,CASSNRQGVGNTIYF
TRBV6-5,TRBD2,TRBJ2-1,few,TGTGCCAGCAGTTACTCGATGACCGGGGGGGAGCAGTTCTTC,CASSYSMTGGEQFF
TRBV6-1,TRBD2,TRBJ2-2,once,TGTGCCAGCAGGGAAAGGACTAGCGGGAGTCTCGGGGAGCTGTTTTTT,CASRERTSGSLGELFF
TRBV6-5,TRBD1,TRBJ2-7,NA,TGTGCCAGCAGTTACTCCAGGGACAGGGTCCACGAGCAGTACTTC,CASSYSRDRVHEQYF
TRBV10-3,TRBD1,TRBJ1-1,NA,TGTGCCATCAGTGAGCCGATGCAGGGGGCCATCGGAGAAGCTTTCTTT,CAISEPMQGAIGEAFF
TRBV29-1,NA,TRBJ2-2,NA,TGCAGCGTTGGGCCAGGGCGGACCGGGGAGCTGTTTTTT,CSVGPGRTGELFF
TRBV21-1,NA,TRBJ2-6,NA,TGTGCCAGCGAATATTTATCGGTTGGGGCCAACGTCCTGACTTTC,CASEYLSVGANVLTF
TRBV5-6,TRBD2,TRBJ2-5,NA,TGTGCCAGCATCAAAGGGACTAGCGGGAGGTCAGAGACCCAGTACTTC,CASIKGTSGRSETQYF
TRBV6-6,TRBD1,TRBJ2-7,few,TGTGCCAGCAGTACGGCGACAGGGCCTAACTACGAGCAGTACTTC,CASSTATGPNYEQYF
TRBV27,NA,TRBJ2-1,medium-sized,TGTGCCAGCAGTTTAGGTCTTTCTGCGAATGAGCAGTTCTTC,CASSLGLSANEQFF
TRBV28,NA,TRBJ2-7,NA,TGTGCCAGCAGTTTATCCCAGGAATACGAGCAGTACTTC,CASSLSQEYEQYF
TRBV6-5,TRBD2,TRBJ2-1,NA,TGTGCCAGCAGTGGTGGGAGGGCCTGGAATGAGCAGTTCTTC,CASSGGRAWNEQFF
TRBV2,NA,TRBJ1-1,NA,TGTGCCAGCAGTGTCAGGGGAGATACTGAAGCTTTCTTT,CASSVRGDTEAFF
TRBV5-1,NA,TRBJ2-5,NA,TGCGCCAGCAGCGGTGGTCTCAGGCCTTCGTCCGAGACCCAGTACTTC,CASSGGLRPSSETQYF
TRBV18,TRBD2,TRBJ2-5,NA,TGTGCCAGCTCACCACGAAGACAACTAGCGGGAGAGACCCAGTACTTC,CASSPRRQLAGETQYF
TRBV18,TRBD1,TRBJ1-1,NA,TGTGCCAGCTCACCTCGTGGACAGGGTGGGACTGAAGCTTTCTTT,CASSPRGQGGTEAFF
TRBV27,TRBD1,TRBJ1-2,NA,TGTGCCAGCAGTGATCGGACAGGGAGCTATGGCTACACCTTC,CASSDRTGSYGYTF
TRBV4-1,NA,TRBJ1-1,NA,TGCGCCAGCAGCCTCCCTGAGGGATCCACTGAAGCTTTCTTT,CASSLPEGSTEAFF
TRBV5-1,TRBD2,TRBJ2-1,NA,TGCGCCAGCAGCCCGCCTGGCGGACTAGCATACAATGAGCAGTTCTTC,CASSPPGGLAYNEQFF
TRBV2,TRBD2,TRBJ2-3,few,TGTGCCAGCAGCCCTAGCGGGGGGGACACAGATACGCAGTATTTT,CASSPSGGDTDTQYF
TRBV4-3,TRBD1,TRBJ1-4,NA,TGCGCCAGCAGCCAGGAGGGACAGGGACACGAAAAACTGTTTTTT,CASSQEGQGHEKLFF
TRBV18,NA,TRBJ1-1,NA,TGTGCCAGCTCCGCATGGGGGGTTGAAGCTTTCTTT,CASSAWGVEAFF
TRBV30,TRBD1,TRBJ2-3,NA,TGTGCCTGGAGGGCCCTAGACAGGGGCGATATGGATACGCAGTATTTT,CAWRALDRGDMDTQYF
TRBV11-2,TRBD2,TRBJ2-5,NA,TGTGCCAGCAGCTTAGCGATAGCGGGGGGGCGAGAGACCCAGTACTTC,CASSLAIAGGRETQYF
TRBV6-5,TRBD1,TRBJ2-2,NA,TGTGCCAGCAGTTTTAAGACAGGGTACACCGGGGAGCTGTTTTTT,CASSFKTGYTGELFF
TRBV14,TRBD2,TRBJ2-5,once,TGTGCCAGCAGCCCCCGGACTAGCGGGGGGGCGGGAGAGACCCAGTACTTC,CASSPRTSGGAGETQYF
TRBV28,NA,TRBJ1-2,NA,TGTGCCAGCAGTCGTGCAGGGTTCGTGGATGGCTACACCTTC,CASSRAGFVDGYTF
TRBV7-2,TRBD2,TRBJ2-1,NA,TGTGCCAGCAGCTTAGTTGCTAGCGGGGGGGGAGGTGAGCAGTTCTTC,CASSLVASGGGGEQFF
TRBV11-2,TRBD1,TRBJ1-1,NA,TGTGCCAGCAGCCAAGAGGGAGGGACAGGGGGCAGGGGCGCTGAAGCTTTCTTT,CASSQEGGTGGRGAEAFF
TRBV10-3,NA,TRBJ2-1,NA,TGTGCCATCAGTGAGTCGACCTCCGGACTCCAGTACAATGAGCAGTTCTTC,CAISESTSGLQYNEQFF
TRBV19,NA,TRBJ1-5,NA,TGTGCCAGTACCTGGGCTGGGAGGCCCCAGCATTTT,CASTWAGRPQHF
TRBV6-1,NA,TRBJ2-1,NA,TGTGCCAGCAGTGAAGATCCTCTAGGTATTCCACGCAATGAGCAGTTCTTC,CASSEDPLGIPRNEQFF
TRBV6-1,TRBD2,TRBJ2-7,NA,TGTGCCAGCAGTGACGACCCTAGCGGGCGGTCCTACGAGCAGTACTTC,CASSDDPSGRSYEQYF
TRBV4-1,NA,TRBJ2-7,NA,TGCGCCAGCAGCCAACAGACAGATTACGAGCAGTACTTC,CASSQQTDYEQYF
TRBV5-4,TRBD2,TRBJ2-3,NA,TGTGCCAGCAGCCAGGAACTAGCGGGAGGGCCCACAGATACGCAGTATTTT,CASSQELAGGPTDTQYF
TRBV6-5,TRBD1,TRBJ2-7,NA,TGTGCCAGCAGTTTCTCGACAGGGACGCGTGAGCAGTACTTC,CASSFSTGTREQYF
TRBV7-2,NA,TRBJ2-6,NA,TGTGCCAGCAGCGCCTTGACAGGCCTCAGCTCTGGGGCCAACGTCCTGACTTTC,CASSALTGLSSGANVLTF
TRBV7-9,NA,TRBJ2-7,NA,TGTGCCAGCAGCTTCAACGGGGATCTACCTCAGCAGTACTTC,CASSFNGDLPQQYF
TRBV6-5,NA,TRBJ2-7,NA,TGTGCCAGCAGTTACTCCTCCGAAGCACCCTCCTACGAGCAGTACTTC,CASSYSSEAPSYEQYF
TRBV13,TRBD1,TRBJ1-4,NA,TGTGCCAGCAGCTTAGGAGGACAGGGGGCTAATGAAAAACTGTTTTTT,CASSLGGQGANEKLFF
TRBV4-2,TRBD2,TRBJ2-3,NA,TGTGCCAGCAGCCAAGCTAGCGGGAGCGGGTCAGATACGCAGTATTTT,CASSQASGSGSDTQYF
TRBV6-1,TRBD2,TRBJ2-3,NA,TGTGCCACCCGACTAGCGGGAGATCGTGCAGATACGCAGTATTTT,CATRLAGDRADTQYF
TRBV10-1,NA,TRBJ1-1,NA,TGCGCCAGCAGCGCCCCCGGGGTTACTGAAGCTTTCTTT,CASSAPGVTEAFF
TRBV2,TRBD1,TRBJ2-7,NA,TGTGCCAGCAGGCCGGGACAGGGAAGGTACGAGCAGTACTTC,CASRPGQGRYEQYF